This TCR beta chain is drawn from a study of T cell repertoires in cytomegalovirus infection. Study-wide background: CMV infection together with matching HLA type was indicated by public TCR beta signatures. Regarding the study as a whole: The response measured ex vivo was dominated by TCR beta clonotypes (HLA-C-restricted and CMV-specific). Public TCR beta family frequency separated CMV-and-HLA carriers, including in an independent cohort.

TCRdb reprocessed the reads via MiXCR and lists one record per CDR3 protein. The sample carries some 310,000 distinct CDR3 sequences, about 25% recorded once. Turning to this clonotype: The antigen remains unidentified.

Germline loops: CDR1 SGHNT, CDR2 YENEEA. V was clipped by 4 bases and J by 8 bases, with 8 bases between them. The CDR3 consists of 11 residues. This receptor was taken from a human donor in good health (CMV status not recorded). Some clones in this sample may be carry-over from other donors' samples. V usage is TRBV11-3 and J usage is TRBJ1-1; no definite D call. The sequencing used cultured PBMCs, collected from culture after CMV antigen stimulation. CDR3 region: CASSSGREAFF. CDR3 in DNA: TGTGCCAGCAGCTCTGGACGGGAAGCTTTCTTT.